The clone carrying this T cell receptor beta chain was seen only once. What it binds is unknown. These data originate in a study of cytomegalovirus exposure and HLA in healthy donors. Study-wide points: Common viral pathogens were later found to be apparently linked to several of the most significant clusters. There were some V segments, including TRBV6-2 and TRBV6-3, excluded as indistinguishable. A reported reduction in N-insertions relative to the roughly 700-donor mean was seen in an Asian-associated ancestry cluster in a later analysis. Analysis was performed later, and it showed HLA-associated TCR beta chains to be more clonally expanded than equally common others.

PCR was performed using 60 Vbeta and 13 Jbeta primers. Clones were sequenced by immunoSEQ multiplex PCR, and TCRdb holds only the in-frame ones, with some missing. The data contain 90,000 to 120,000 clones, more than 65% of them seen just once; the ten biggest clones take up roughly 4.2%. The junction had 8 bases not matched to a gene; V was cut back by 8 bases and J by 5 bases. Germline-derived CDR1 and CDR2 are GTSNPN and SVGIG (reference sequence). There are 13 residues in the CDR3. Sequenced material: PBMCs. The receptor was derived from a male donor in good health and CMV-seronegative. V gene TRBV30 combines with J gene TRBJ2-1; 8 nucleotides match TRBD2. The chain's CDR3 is CAGTGGPHNEQFF. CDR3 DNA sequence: TGTGCCGGGACGGGAGGGCCACACAATGAGCAGTTCTTC.